This TCR beta chain was sequenced for a study of early T cells in non-severe SARS-CoV-2 infection. Trimming at V came to 7 bases and at J to 0 bases, leaving 8 bases not matched to a gene. Germline lookup yields CDR1 MNHNS and CDR2 SASEGT. CDR3 length equals 15 residues. In TCRdb, the 5' RACE reads were re-called with MiXCR into one record per CDR3 protein. The data contain 100,000 to 120,000 distinct CDR3 sequences, 10% to 15% of them seen just once; the ten biggest clones take up 3% to 4.5%. The sample was whole blood, taken at baseline. The chain combines TRBV6-1 with TRBJ1-2; TRBD1 matches 7 bases. The receptor was derived from an adult who was a healthcare worker with PCR-confirmed SARS-CoV-2 infection or an uninfected control (not recorded which). The chain's CDR3 is CASTQRGQTNYGYTF. The CDR3 region has the DNA TGTGCCAGCACTCAAAGGGGGCAGACTAACTATGGCTACACCTTC.